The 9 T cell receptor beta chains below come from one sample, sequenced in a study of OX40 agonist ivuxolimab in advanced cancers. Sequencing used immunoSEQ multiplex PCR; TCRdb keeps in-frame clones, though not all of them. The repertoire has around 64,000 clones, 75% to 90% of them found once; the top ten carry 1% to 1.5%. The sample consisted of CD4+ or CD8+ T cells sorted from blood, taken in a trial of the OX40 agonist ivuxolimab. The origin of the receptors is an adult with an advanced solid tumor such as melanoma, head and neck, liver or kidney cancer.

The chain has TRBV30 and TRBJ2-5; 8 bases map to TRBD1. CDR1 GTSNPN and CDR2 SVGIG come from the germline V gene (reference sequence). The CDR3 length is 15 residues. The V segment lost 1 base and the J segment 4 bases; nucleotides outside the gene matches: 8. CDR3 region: CAWSAGQGFSETQYF. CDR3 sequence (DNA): TGTGCCTGGAGTGCAGGACAGGGTTTCTCAGAGACCCAGTACTTC. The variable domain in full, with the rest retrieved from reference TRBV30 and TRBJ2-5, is SQTIHQWPATLVQPVGSPLSLECTVEGTSNPNLYWYRQAAGRGLQLLFYSVGIGQISSEVPQNLSASRPQDRQFILSSKKLLLSDSGFYLCAWSAGQGFSETQYFGPGTRLLVL.

Here the CDR3 reads CAWRASLQAYYEQYF. The CDR3 DNA reads as TGTGCCTGGAGGGCTAGTTTGCAGGCCTACTACGAGCAGTACTTC. V and J are TRBV30 and TRBJ2-7; D is undetermined. The CDR3 is 15 residues long. From germline, CDR1 is GTSNPN and CDR2 SVGIG (reference sequence). Trimming shortened V by 3 bases and J by 3 bases, and 18 bases separated the two germline ends.

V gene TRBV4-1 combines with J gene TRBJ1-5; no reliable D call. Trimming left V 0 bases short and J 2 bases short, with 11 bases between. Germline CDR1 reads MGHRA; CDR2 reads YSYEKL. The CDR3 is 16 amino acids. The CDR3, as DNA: TGCGCCAGCAGCCAAGAGGGAGGGATGCGCAATCAGCCCCAGCATTTT. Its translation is CASSQEGGMRNQPQHF.

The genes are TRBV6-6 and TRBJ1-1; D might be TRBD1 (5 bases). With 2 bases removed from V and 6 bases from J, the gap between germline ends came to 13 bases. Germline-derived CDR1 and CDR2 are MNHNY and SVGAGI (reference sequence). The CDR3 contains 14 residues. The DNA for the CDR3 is TGTGCCAGCAGTTACCCCTCGGGGGGGGCTGAAGCTTTCTTT. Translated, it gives CASSYPSGGAEAFF.

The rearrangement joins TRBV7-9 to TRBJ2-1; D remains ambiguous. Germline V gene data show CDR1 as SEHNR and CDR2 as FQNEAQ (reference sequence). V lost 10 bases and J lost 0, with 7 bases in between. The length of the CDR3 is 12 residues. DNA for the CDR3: TGTGCCATGACGGACTCCTACAATGAGCAGTTCTTC. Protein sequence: CAMTDSYNEQFF.

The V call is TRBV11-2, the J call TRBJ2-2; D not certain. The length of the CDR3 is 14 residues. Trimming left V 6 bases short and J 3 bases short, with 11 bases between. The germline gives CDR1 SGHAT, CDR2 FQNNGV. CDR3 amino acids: CASRVGSDTGELFF. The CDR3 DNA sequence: TGTGCCAGCAGGGTCGGGTCGGACACCGGGGAGCTGTTTTTT.

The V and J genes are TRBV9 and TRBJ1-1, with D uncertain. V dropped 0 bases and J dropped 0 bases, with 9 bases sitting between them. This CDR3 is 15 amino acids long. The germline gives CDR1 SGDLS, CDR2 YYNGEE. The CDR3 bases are TGTGCCAGCAGCGTAGCTCACGGATTGAACACTGAAGCTTTCTTT. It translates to CASSVAHGLNTEAFF.

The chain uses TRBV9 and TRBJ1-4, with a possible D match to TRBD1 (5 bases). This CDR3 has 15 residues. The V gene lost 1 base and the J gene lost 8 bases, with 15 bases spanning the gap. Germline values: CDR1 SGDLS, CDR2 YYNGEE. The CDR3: CASSVQGQGGEKLFF. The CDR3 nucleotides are TGTGCCAGCAGCGTACAGGGCCAGGGAGGCGAAAAACTGTTTTTT.

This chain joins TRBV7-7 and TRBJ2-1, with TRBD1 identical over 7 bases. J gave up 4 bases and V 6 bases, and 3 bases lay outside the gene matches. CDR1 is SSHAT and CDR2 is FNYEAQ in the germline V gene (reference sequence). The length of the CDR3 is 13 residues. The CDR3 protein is CASSSGQYNEQFF. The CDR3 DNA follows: TGTGCCAGCAGTTCGGGACAGTACAATGAGCAGTTCTTC.